This is a list of T cell receptor beta chains from one sample in a study of CD8 T cells in Susac syndrome. TCRdb reanalysed the immunoSEQ multiplex PCR reads using MiXCR and keeps one entry per CDR3 protein. The sample contains 180,000 or so distinct CDR3 sequences, approximately 96% of which appear only once. Sequencing was performed on CD4+ T cells from PBMCs. The source is a human donor in good health. Both conserved end residues are part of each CDR3. Each record gives: V gene, D gene, J gene, clone size, CDR3 DNA, CDR3 protein. A D gene is named only where the DNA matches it firmly. Rows give clone size only sometimes, using once, few, many, or a class for an expanded clone.

V: TRBV18
D: .
J: TRBJ2-3
size: .
DNA: TGTGCCAGCTCACCACTTTCGGGGACTAGCACAGATACGCAGTATTTT
CDR3: CASSPLSGTSTDTQYF

V: TRBV7-2
D: .
J: TRBJ2-3
size: .
DNA: TGTGCCAGCAGCTTAGTTGACGGGCCAGATACGCAGTATTTT
CDR3: CASSLVDGPDTQYF

V: TRBV20-1
D: .
J: TRBJ2-1
size: .
DNA: TGCAGTGCTAGAGATCTGGCCCCCAATGAGCAGTTCTTC
CDR3: CSARDLAPNEQFF

V: TRBV30
D: .
J: TRBJ2-2
size: .
DNA: TGTGCCTGGAGCCCCGGAGGGTTGGAGCTGTTTTTT
CDR3: CAWSPGGLELFF

V: TRBV29-1
D: TRBD1
J: TRBJ2-2
size: .
DNA: TGCAGCGTTGTTGGGACAGGTGGCGGGGAGCTGTTTTTT
CDR3: CSVVGTGGGELFF

V: TRBV12-3/TRBV12-4
D: .
J: TRBJ2-4
size: .
DNA: TGTGCCAGCAGTTTGGGTAGAGCCAAAAACATTCAGTACTTC
CDR3: CASSLGRAKNIQYF

V: TRBV20-1
D: .
J: TRBJ1-1
size: .
DNA: TGCAGTGCCAAACCCGGGCTCCCGAACACTGAAGCTTTCTTT
CDR3: CSAKPGLPNTEAFF

V: TRBV6-6
D: .
J: TRBJ2-1
size: .
DNA: TGTGCCAGCAGAGAGACACCCTCCTACAATGAGCAGTTCTTC
CDR3: CASRETPSYNEQFF

V: TRBV20-1
D: .
J: TRBJ2-5
size: .
DNA: TGCAGTGCCTTCCCCCCCGACAGGGCCGGGGGAGAGACCCAGTACTTC
CDR3: CSAFPPDRAGGETQYF

V: TRBV20-1
D: .
J: TRBJ1-1
size: .
DNA: TGCAGTGCTAGAGATCCCCCGAACACTGAAGCTTTCTTT
CDR3: CSARDPPNTEAFF

V: TRBV20-1
D: .
J: TRBJ2-1
size: once
DNA: TGCAGTGCTAGAGCCCCTGCCGGGCAAAAGCAGTTCTTC
CDR3: CSARAPAGQKQFF

V: TRBV3-1
D: .
J: TRBJ1-6
size: .
DNA: TGTGCCAGCAGCCAAGGGACCGGGGGAAGGGGTTCACCCCTCCACTTT
CDR3: CASSQGTGGRGSPLHF

V: TRBV27
D: .
J: TRBJ2-3
size: .
DNA: TGTGCCAGCAGTCCCCCCCTGGGCACAGATACGCAGTATTTT
CDR3: CASSPPLGTDTQYF

V: TRBV27
D: TRBD2
J: TRBJ2-3
size: .
DNA: TGTGCCAGCAGCCCCGATCGTAGCGGGGGCACAGATACGCAGTATTTT
CDR3: CASSPDRSGGTDTQYF

V: TRBV6-5
D: TRBD2
J: TRBJ2-1
size: .
DNA: TGTGCCAGCGCGGGGTTTGTAGGCGGGGGGAATGAGCAGTTCTTC
CDR3: CASAGFVGGGNEQFF

V: TRBV29-1
D: .
J: TRBJ2-3
size: .
DNA: TGCAGCGTTGAACCCAACTTCCTATCAGATACGCAGTATTTT
CDR3: CSVEPNFLSDTQYF

V: TRBV4-3
D: .
J: TRBJ2-7
size: .
DNA: TGCGCCAGCAGCCAAGGGCTGGGGGCGGTCGAGCAGTACTTC
CDR3: CASSQGLGAVEQYF

V: TRBV5-6
D: .
J: TRBJ1-6
size: .
DNA: TGTGCCAGCAGCTTGGAGTTGGAGTCACCCCTCCACTTT
CDR3: CASSLELESPLHF

V: TRBV12-3/TRBV12-4
D: .
J: TRBJ1-2
size: .
DNA: TGTGCCAGCACCAGGACAGACTCTCCCTTCTATGGCTACACCTTC
CDR3: CASTRTDSPFYGYTF

V: TRBV28
D: .
J: TRBJ2-2
size: .
DNA: TGTGCCAGCACCCTAAGGGTTCAGAGCGGGGAGCTGTTTTTT
CDR3: CASTLRVQSGELFF